This passage covers 9 T cell receptor beta chains from one sample sequenced in a study of cytomegalovirus exposure and HLA in healthy donors. PCR primers comprised 60 Vbeta and 13 Jbeta primers. Clones were read by immunoSEQ multiplex PCR, and TCRdb kept only the in-frame ones, dropping some. The sample records more than 100,000 clones, about 86% being singletons. Sequencing used PBMCs. The receptors derive from a young woman in good health and CMV-seronegative.

This clone showed up just once. V is TRBV4-1 and J is TRBJ2-7, with 12 bases fitting TRBD2. Germline V lookup: CDR1 MGHRA, CDR2 YSYEKL. V was clipped by 4 bases and J by 6 bases; unmatched bases: 4. The CDR3 contains 14 residues. The CDR3 region is CASSRLAGVLEQYF. The CDR3 region has the DNA TGCGCCAGCAGCCGACTAGCGGGAGTCCTCGAGCAGTACTTC.

The V gene is TRBV5-6, the J gene TRBJ1-2; D is unresolved. V lost 3 bases to trimming and J lost 8 bases, with 11 bases between them. This CDR3 comprises 12 residues. Germline CDR1 is SGHDT and CDR2 is YYEEEE. The CDR3 region is CASSSTSRGYTF. The CDR3 region has the DNA TGTGCCAGCAGCTCCACGTCCCGGGGCTACACCTTC.

J is TRBJ2-5 and V is TRBV6-1; 8 positions match TRBD1. The DNA end is a closer match to TRBJ2-7, so the J assignment may be wrong. Germline CDR1 reads MNHNS; CDR2 reads SASEGT. This CDR3 spans 16 amino acids. The CDR3 coding sequence is TGTGCCAGCAGTGAATTCAGGGGGCAGCGGTGGTACGAGCAGTACTTC. The encoded protein is CASSEFRGQRWYEQYF.

V usage is TRBV29-1 and J usage is TRBJ2-3; a possible D gene is TRBD1 (7 bases). There are 19 residues in the CDR3. Trimming took 1 base from V and 4 from J, leaving 27 bases between them. The V gene's germline CDR1 is SQVTM and CDR2 ANQGSEA. CDR3 nucleotides: TGCAGCGTTGAAGGGGGCTTTACGCGGGACAGACAACCGGCAGATACGCAGTATTTT. Its translation is CSVEGGFTRDRQPADTQYF.

The rearrangement uses TRBV5-1 and TRBJ2-3, with 7 positions matching TRBD2. Per germline, CDR1 SGHRS and CDR2 YFSETQ. This CDR3 spans 16 amino acids. V shed 7 bases, J shed 1 base, and the junction held 12 bases outside the gene matches. The CDR3 region has the DNA TGCGCCAGCCAACAGGCCCCGGGACTACGCACAGATACGCAGTATTTT. It encodes CASQQAPGLRTDTQYF.

Only one count was recorded for this clone. The genes are TRBV19 and TRBJ2-5; 12 nucleotides line up with TRBD2. V was pared by 3 bases and J by 5 bases, with 16 bases of the junction left unmatched. Germline assignment: CDR1 LNHDA and CDR2 SQIVND (reference sequence). There are 19 residues in the CDR3. The CDR3 sequence: CASSINLRLTSGSLETQYF. The CDR3 region has the DNA TGTGCCAGTAGTATTAACCTCCGCTTGACTAGCGGGAGTTTGGAGACCCAGTACTTC.

CDR3 DNA sequence: TGTGCCAGCAGCTTAGCCAGGGAGGATAGGGAGACCCAGTACTTC. Translating gives CASSLAREDRETQYF. The V and J genes are TRBV7-6 and TRBJ2-5, with a possible D match to TRBD2 (6 bases). The CDR3 totals 15 residues. In germline, CDR1 is SGHVS, CDR2 FNYEAQ. Trimming took off 0 bases at V and 5 bases at J, with 13 bases between the two ends.

This rearrangement joins TRBV28 to TRBJ1-1; no definite D call. Germline CDR1 MDHEN, CDR2 SYDVKM. V was clipped by 6 bases and J by 0 bases, with 11 bases between them. The CDR3 consists of 14 residues. The CDR3 DNA reads TGTGCCAGCAGGGTACAGTCGATGAACACTGAAGCTTTCTTT. It yields the protein CASRVQSMNTEAFF.

This rearrangement joins TRBV6-6 to TRBJ1-1; D perhaps matches TRBD1 (6 bases). The CDR3 loop spans 15 amino acids. V was clipped by 1 base and J by 5 bases, with 14 bases between them. The V gene's germline CDR1 is MNHNY and CDR2 SVGAGI (reference sequence). The CDR3 nucleotides are TGTGCCAGCAGTTACTACAGGGCAGGAGGAACTGAAGCTTTCTTT. The encoded protein is CASSYYRAGGTEAFF.